Each of the 2 T cell receptor beta chains below was sequenced from the same sample in a study of vaccination effects on CD4 cells after COVID-19. CD4+ T cells specific for antigen were expanded with viral peptide pools by the ViraFEST assay before sequencing. Cells that had been cultured for roughly ten days were the source of isolated CD4+ T cells. Documented for the person is a PCR-confirmed SARS-CoV-2 infection occurring between March and December 2020. The assay was immunoSEQ multiplex PCR, and TCRdb's table has in-frame clones only and misses some. The repertoire holds approximately 70,000 clones, with roughly 73% as singletons. Their antigen targets remain unknown. The material was CD4+ T cells from PBMCs cultured with HIV peptides, obtained before COVID-19 vaccination. Subset meaning: HIV-1 Nef peptide pool negative control/reference culture. The receptors were gathered from a human donor who had a prior SARS-CoV-2 infection.

The chain has TRBV7-9 and TRBJ2-5; TRBD2 aligns across 9 bases. Germline CDR1 and CDR2: SEHNR and FQNEAQ (reference sequence). Trimming took 5 bases from V and 5 from J; bases not matched to a gene: 3. CDR3 length: 13 residues. CDR3 amino acids: CASSASGGETQYF. Written as DNA, the CDR3 is TGTGCCAGCAGCGCCAGCGGGGGGGAGACCCAGTACTTC.

This clone was counted a few times. The V call is TRBV27, the J call TRBJ2-1; a possible D gene is TRBD2 (6 bases). The CDR3 spans 14 residues. With 0 bases removed from V and 9 bases from J, the gap between germline ends came to 12 bases. From germline, CDR1 is MNHEY and CDR2 SMNVEV (reference sequence). The CDR3 DNA follows: TGTGCCAGCAGTTTATCCTTGGGGGGAGGTGAGCAGTTCTTC. Protein: CASSLSLGGGEQFF.